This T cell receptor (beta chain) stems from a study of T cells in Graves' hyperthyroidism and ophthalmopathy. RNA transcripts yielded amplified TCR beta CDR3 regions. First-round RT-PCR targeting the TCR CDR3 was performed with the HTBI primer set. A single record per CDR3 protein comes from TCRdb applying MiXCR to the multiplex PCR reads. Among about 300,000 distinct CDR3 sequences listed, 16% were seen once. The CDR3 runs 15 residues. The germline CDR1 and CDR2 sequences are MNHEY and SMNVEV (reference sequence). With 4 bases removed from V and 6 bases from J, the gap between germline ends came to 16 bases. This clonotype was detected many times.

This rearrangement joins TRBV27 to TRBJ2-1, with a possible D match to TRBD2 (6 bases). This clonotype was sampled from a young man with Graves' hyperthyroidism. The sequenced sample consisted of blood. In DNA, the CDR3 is TGTGCCAGCAGTTCCCTCGTGGGGACTTTCAATGAGCAGTTCTTC. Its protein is CASSSLVGTFNEQFF.